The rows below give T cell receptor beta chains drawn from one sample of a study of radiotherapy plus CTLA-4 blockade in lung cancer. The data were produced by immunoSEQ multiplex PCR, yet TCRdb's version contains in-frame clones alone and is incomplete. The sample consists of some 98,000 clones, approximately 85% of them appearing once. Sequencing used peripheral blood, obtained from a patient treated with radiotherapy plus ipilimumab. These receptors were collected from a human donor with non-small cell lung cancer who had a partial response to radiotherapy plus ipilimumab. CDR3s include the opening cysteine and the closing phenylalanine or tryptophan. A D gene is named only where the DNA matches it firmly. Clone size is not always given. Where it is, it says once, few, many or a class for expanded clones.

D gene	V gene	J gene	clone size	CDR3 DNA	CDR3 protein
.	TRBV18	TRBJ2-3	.	TGTGCCAGCTCACCACAGGGGGACCCATACACAGATACGCAGTATTTT	CASSPQGDPYTDTQYF
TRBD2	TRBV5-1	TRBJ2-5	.	TGCGCCAGCAGCCCTAGCGGGAGCAGGGAGGAGACCCAGTACTTC	CASSPSGSREETQYF
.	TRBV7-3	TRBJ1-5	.	TGTGCCAGCAGCCGCGGGGTAGATCAGCCCCAGCATTTT	CASSRGVDQPQHF
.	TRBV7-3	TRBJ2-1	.	TGTGCCAGCTCCCAGGCGGGGAGCACATACAATGAGCAGTTCTTC	CASSQAGSTYNEQFF
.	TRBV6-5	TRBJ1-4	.	TGTGCCAGCAGGGGCGTAGGCACTAATGAAAAACTGTTTTTT	CASRGVGTNEKLFF
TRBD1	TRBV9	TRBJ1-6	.	TGTGCCAGCAGGACAGGGCTCGAGAATTCACCCCTCCACTTT	CASRTGLENSPLHF
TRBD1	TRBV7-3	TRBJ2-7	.	TGTGCCAGCAGCCGGGACAGGGGGGGTTACGAGCAGTACTTC	CASSRDRGGYEQYF
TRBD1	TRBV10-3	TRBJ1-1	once	TGTGCCATCAGTGGGACAGGCTACACTGAAGCTTTCTTT	CAISGTGYTEAFF
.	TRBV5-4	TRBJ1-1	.	TGTGCCAGCAGCCCTGGCGGGGGGCGCGGGGACACTGAAGCTTTCTTT	CASSPGGGRGDTEAFF
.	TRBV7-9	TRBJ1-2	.	TGTGCCAGCAGCTCTAGCGGGCCGCGGGCTGGCTACACCTTC	CASSSSGPRAGYTF
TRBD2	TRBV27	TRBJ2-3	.	TGTGCCAGCAGTTTTCGCCTAGCGGGAGGGGATACGCAGTATTTT	CASSFRLAGGDTQYF
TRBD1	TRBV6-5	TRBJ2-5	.	TGTGCCAGCAGATCGGACAGGGGTGCGACCCAGTACTTC	CASRSDRGATQYF
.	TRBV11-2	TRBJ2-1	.	TGTGCCAGCAGCTGGGGGCGGCCCAGCTCCTACAATGAGCAGTTCTTC	CASSWGRPSSYNEQFF
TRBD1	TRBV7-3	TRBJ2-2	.	TGTGCCAGCAGCTGGGGGTTTGACAGGGGGCTTGGCACCGGGGAGCTGTTTTTT	CASSWGFDRGLGTGELFF
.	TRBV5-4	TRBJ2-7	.	TGTGCCAGCAGTTTCCCACAGGCCCCATACGAGCAGTACTTC	CASSFPQAPYEQYF
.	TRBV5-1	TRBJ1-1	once	TGCGCCAGCAGCTCTCCGGTCCGAACTGAAGCTTTCTTT	CASSSPVRTEAFF
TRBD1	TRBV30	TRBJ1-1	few	TGTGCCTGGATACCTACTCCGGGACAGAAGAACACTGAAGCTTTCTTT	CAWIPTPGQKNTEAFF
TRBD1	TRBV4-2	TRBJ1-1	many	TGTGCCAGCAGCCAACCGGGACAGGGGAACACTGAAGCTTTCTTT	CASSQPGQGNTEAFF
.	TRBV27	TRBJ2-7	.	TGTGCCAGCAGTTCATCCCCAAGGGGGAGCCCCTCCGAGCAGTACTTC	CASSSSPRGSPSEQYF
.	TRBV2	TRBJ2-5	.	TGTGCCAGCAGTGTCGCAGGCTCCCAGGAGACCCAGTACTTC	CASSVAGSQETQYF
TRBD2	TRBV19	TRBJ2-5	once	TGTGCCACCAAACCGGGGAGGGAGAAGGAGACCCAGTACTTC	CATKPGREKETQYF
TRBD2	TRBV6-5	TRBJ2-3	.	TGTGCCAGCCAAGCGGGGCGGGGGATCACAGATACGCAGTATTTT	CASQAGRGITDTQYF
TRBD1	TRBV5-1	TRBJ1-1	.	TGCGCCAGCAGCTCCGACAGGGGGCACACTGAAGCTTTCTTT	CASSSDRGHTEAFF
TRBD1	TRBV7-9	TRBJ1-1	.	TGTGCCAGCAGCCCTCTAATGTACAGGGGGGAAACTGAAGCTTTCTTT	CASSPLMYRGETEAFF
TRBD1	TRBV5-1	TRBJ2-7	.	TGCGCCAGCAGCGAGGGACAGGGGTCCTCCTCCTACGAGCAGTACTTC	CASSEGQGSSSYEQYF
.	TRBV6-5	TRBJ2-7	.	TGTGCCAGCTGGGGGGTCAACTCCTACGAGCAGTACTTC	CASWGVNSYEQYF
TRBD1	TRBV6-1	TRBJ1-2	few	TGTGCCAGCACTTTGGACAGGGGGAGCCATGGCTACACCTTC	CASTLDRGSHGYTF
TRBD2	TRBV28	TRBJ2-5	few	TGTGCCAGCAGTCCCCTAAAGGGTAGCGGGAGTCGTTCAGAGACCCAGTACTTC	CASSPLKGSGSRSETQYF
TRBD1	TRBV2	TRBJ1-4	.	TGTGCCAGCAGCGACTGGACAGGGGCAGGAGAAAAACTGTTTTTT	CASSDWTGAGEKLFF
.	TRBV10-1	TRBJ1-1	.	TGCGCCAGCAGTGAGTCACACGGGGGGAACACTGAAGCTTTCTTT	CASSESHGGNTEAFF
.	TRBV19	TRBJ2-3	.	TGTGCCAGTAGTACCCGGGGAGCAGATACGCAGTATTTT	CASSTRGADTQYF
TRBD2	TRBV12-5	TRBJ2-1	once	TGTGCTAGTGGTTTGGAGGCAGGGAGGGGTGAGCAGTTCTTC	CASGLEAGRGEQFF
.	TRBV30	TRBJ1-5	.	TGTGCCTGGAGTTTGTACAATCAGCCCCAGCATTTT	CAWSLYNQPQHF
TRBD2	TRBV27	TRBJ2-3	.	TGTGCCAGCAGTTCAAGGACTAGCCGGGACGGTCCAGATACGCAGTATTTT	CASSSRTSRDGPDTQYF